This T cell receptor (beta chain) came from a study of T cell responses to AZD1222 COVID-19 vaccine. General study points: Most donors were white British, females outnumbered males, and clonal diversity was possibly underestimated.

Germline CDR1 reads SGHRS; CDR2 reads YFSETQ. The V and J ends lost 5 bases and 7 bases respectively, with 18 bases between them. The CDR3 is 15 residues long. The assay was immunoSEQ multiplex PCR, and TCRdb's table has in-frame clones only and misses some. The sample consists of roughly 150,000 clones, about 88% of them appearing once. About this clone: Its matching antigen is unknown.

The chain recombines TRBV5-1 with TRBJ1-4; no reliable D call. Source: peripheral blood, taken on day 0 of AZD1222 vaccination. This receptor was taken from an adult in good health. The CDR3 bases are TGCGCCAGCAGGTCCGACTCCGGCGCCGTTGAAAAACTGTTTTTT. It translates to CASRSDSGAVEKLFF.